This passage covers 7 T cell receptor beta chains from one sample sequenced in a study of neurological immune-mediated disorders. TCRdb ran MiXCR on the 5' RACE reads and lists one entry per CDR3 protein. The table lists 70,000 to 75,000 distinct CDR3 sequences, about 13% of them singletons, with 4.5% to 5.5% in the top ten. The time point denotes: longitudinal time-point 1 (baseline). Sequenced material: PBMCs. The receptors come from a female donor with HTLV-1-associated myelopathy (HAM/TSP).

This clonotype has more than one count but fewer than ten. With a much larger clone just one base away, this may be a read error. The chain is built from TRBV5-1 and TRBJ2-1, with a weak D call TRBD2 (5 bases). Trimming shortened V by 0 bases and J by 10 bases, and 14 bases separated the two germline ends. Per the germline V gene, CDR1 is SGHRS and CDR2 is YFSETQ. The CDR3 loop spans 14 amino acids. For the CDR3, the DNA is TGCGCCAGCAGCTTGGACCCGGGGTCCAACGAGCAGTTCTTC. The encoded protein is CASSLDPGSNEQFF.

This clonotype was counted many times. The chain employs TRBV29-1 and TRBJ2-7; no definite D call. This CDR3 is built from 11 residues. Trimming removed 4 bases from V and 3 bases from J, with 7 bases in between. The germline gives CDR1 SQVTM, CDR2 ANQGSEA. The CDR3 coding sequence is TGCAGCGTTGTCAACAGCTACGAGCAGTACTTC. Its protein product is CSVVNSYEQYF.

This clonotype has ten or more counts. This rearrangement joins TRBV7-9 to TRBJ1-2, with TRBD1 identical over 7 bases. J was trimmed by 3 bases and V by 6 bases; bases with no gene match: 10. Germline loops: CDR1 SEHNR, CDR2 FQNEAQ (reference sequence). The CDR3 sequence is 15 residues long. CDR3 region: CASSPSGDRDYGYTF. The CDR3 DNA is TGTGCCAGCAGTCCATCAGGGGACAGAGACTATGGCTACACCTTC.

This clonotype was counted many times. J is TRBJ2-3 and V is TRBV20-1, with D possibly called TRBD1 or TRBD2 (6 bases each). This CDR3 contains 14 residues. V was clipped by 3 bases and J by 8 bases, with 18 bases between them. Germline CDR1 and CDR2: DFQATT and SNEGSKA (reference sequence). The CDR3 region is CSASGGLAPGTQYF. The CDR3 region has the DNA TGCAGTGCTAGCGGGGGCTTAGCACCTGGTACGCAGTATTTT.

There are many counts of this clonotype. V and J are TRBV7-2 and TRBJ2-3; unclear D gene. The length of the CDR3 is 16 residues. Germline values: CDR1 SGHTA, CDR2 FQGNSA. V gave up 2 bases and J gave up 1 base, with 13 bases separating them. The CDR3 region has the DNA TGTGCCAGCAGCTTAAACTCGGCGGTGCGCACAGATACGCAGTATTTT. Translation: CASSLNSAVRTDTQYF.

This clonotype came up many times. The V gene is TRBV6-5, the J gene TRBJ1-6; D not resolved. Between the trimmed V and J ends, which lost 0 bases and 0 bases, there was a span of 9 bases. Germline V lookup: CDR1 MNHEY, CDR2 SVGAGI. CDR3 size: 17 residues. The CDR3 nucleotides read TGTGCCAGCAGTTACTCTACGGGGAGCTCCTATAATTCACCCCTCCACTTT. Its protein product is CASSYSTGSSYNSPLHF.

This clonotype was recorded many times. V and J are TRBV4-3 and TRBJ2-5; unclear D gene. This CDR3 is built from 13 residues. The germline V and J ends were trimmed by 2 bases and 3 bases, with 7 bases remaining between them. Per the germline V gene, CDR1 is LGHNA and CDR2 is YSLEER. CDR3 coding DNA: TGCGCCAGCAGCCAAACGACGGAAGAGACCCAGTACTTC. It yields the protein CASSQTTEETQYF.